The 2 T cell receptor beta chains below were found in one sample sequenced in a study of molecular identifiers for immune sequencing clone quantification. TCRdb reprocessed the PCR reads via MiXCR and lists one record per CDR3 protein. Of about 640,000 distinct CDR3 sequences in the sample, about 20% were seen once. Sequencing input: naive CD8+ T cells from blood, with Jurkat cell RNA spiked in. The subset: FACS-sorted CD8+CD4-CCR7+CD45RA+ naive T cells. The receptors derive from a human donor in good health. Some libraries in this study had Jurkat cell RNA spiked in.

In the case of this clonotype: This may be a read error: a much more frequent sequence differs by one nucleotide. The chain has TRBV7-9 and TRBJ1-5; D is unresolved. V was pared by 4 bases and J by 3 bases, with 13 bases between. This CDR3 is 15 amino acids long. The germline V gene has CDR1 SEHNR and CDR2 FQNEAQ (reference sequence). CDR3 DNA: TGTGCCAGCAGCTCGGCCTCCGACATCAATCAGCCCCAGCATTTT. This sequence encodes CASSSASDINQPQHF.

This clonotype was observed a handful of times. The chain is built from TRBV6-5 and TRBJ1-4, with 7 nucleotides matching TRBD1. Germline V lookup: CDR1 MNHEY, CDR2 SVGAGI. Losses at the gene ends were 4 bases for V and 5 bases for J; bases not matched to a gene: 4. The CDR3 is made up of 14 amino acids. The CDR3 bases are TGTGCCAGCAGTTCGGGACAGAGAAATGAAAAACTGTTTTTT. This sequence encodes CASSSGQRNEKLFF.